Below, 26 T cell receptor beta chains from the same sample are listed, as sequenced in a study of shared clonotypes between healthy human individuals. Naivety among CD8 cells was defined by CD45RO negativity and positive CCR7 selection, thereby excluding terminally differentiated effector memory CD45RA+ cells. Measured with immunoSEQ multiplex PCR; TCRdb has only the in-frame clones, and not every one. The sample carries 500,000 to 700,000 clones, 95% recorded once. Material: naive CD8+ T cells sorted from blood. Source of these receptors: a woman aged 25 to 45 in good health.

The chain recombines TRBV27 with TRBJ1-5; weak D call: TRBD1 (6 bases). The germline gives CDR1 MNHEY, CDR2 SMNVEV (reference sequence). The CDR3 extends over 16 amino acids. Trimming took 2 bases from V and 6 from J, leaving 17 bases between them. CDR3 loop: CASSLIGGGASQPQHF. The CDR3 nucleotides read TGTGCCAGCAGTTTAATAGGTGGGGGCGCGTCTCAGCCCCAGCATTTT.

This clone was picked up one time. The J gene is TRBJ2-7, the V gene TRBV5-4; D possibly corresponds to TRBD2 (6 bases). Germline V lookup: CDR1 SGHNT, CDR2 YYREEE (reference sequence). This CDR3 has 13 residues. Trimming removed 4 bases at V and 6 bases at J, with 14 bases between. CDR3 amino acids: CASSPAGGLEQYF. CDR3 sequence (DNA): TGTGCCAGCAGCCCTGCCGGGGGACTCGAGCAGTACTTC.

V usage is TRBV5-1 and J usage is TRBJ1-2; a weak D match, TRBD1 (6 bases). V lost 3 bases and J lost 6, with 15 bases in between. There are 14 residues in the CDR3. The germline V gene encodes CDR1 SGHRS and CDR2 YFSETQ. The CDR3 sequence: CASSSLQGGDGYTF. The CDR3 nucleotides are TGCGCCAGCAGCTCTTTACAGGGAGGTGATGGCTACACCTTC.

CDR3 nucleotide sequence: TGTGCCAGCAGCCAAGCATATACCGGGTCTAATATCGGGGAGCTGTTTTTT. Residues: CASSQAYTGSNIGELFF. This chain joins TRBV4-2 and TRBJ2-2; D gene uncertain. Deletions cut 1 base from V and 7 bases from J, with 19 bases between. The CDR3 is 17 residues long. Germline V CDR1 and CDR2: LGHNA, YNFKEQ.

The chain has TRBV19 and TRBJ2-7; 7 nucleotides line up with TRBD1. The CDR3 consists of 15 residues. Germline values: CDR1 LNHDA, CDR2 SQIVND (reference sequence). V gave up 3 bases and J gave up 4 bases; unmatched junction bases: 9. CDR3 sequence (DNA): TGTGCCAGTAGTATGTCCCCACAGGGGTGGTACGAGCAGTACTTC. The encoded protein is CASSMSPQGWYEQYF.

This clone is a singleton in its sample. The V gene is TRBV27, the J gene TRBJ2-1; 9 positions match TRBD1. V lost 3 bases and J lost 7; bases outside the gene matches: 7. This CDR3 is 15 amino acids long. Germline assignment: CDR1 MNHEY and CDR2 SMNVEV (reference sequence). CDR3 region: CASSLATGGGNEQFF. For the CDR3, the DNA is TGTGCCAGCAGTTTGGCTACAGGGGGCGGGAATGAGCAGTTCTTC.

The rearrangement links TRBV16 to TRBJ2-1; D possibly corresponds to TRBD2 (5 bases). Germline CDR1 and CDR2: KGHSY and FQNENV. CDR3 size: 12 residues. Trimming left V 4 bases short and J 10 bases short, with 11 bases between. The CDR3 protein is CASSRGPPEQFF. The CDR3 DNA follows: TGTGCCAGCAGCCGCGGGCCGCCCGAGCAGTTCTTC.

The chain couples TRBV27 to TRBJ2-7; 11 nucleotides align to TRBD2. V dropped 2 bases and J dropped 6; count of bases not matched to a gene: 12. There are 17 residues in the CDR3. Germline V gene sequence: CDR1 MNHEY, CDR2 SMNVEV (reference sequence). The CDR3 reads CASSLTPFGLAGGEQYF. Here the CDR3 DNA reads TGTGCCAGCAGTTTAACCCCCTTCGGCCTAGCGGGAGGCGAGCAGTACTTC.

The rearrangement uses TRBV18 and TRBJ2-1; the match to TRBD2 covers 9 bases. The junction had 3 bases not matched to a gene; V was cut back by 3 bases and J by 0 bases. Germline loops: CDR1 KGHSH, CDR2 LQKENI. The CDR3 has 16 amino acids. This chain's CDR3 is CASSPAGGSSYNEQFF. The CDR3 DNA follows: TGTGCCAGCTCACCGGCGGGAGGGAGCTCCTACAATGAGCAGTTCTTC.

The CDR3: CASRLTGATYEQYF. The CDR3 bases are TGTGCCAGCAGACTGACAGGGGCTACCTACGAGCAGTACTTC. The chain combines TRBV27 with TRBJ2-7, with 8 bases identical to TRBD1. This CDR3 has 14 residues. V trimming: 6 bases; J trimming: 2 bases; junction bases outside the gene matches: 6. CDR1 and CDR2 from the germline V gene are MNHEY and SMNVEV (reference sequence).

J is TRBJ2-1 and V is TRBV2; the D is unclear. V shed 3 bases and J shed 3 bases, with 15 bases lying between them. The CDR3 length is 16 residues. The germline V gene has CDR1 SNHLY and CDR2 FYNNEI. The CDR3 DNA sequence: TGTGCCAGCAGTGATTCGGCGATCGGAAACTACAATGAGCAGTTCTTC. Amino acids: CASSDSAIGNYNEQFF.

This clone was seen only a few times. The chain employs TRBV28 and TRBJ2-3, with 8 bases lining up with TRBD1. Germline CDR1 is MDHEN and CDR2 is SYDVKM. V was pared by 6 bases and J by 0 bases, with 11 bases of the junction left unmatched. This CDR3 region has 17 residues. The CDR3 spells CASSLFYRGKSTDTQYF. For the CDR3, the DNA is TGTGCCAGCAGCCTCTTCTACAGGGGGAAAAGCACAGATACGCAGTATTTT.

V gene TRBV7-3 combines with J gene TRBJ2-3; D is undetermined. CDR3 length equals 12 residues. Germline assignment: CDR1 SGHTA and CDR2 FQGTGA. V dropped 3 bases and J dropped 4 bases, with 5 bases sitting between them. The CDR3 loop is CASSLTSDTQYF. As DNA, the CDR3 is TGTGCCAGCAGCTTGACATCAGATACGCAGTATTTT.

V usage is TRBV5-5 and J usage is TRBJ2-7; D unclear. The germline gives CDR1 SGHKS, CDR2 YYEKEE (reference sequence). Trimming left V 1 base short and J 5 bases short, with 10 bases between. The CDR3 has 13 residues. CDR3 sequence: CASSLLSQNEQYF. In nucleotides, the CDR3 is TGTGCCAGCAGCTTGTTGTCCCAGAACGAGCAGTACTTC.

Written as DNA, the CDR3 is TGCGCCAGCAGCTCGGTCAGCCAATCCTACGAGCAGTACTTC. Translating it yields CASSSVSQSYEQYF. The J gene is TRBJ2-7, the V gene TRBV5-1; no definite D call. The CDR3 loop spans 14 amino acids. Per germline, CDR1 SGHRS and CDR2 YFSETQ. V was cut by 3 bases and J by 1 base, with 11 bases left in between.

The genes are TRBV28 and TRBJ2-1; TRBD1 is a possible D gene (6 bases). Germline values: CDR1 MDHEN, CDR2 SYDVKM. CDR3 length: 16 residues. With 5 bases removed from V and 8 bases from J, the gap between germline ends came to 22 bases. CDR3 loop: CASSPHLNTGWYEQFF. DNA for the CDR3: TGTGCCAGCAGTCCCCACCTAAACACAGGGTGGTATGAGCAGTTCTTC.

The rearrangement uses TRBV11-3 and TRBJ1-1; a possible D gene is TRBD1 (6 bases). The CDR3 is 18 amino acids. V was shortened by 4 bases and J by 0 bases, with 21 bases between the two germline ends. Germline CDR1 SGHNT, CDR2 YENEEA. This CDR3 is CASSSTRGGGLLNTEAFF. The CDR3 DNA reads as TGTGCCAGCAGCTCCACTCGTGGGGGGGGCCTTCTGAACACTGAAGCTTTCTTT.

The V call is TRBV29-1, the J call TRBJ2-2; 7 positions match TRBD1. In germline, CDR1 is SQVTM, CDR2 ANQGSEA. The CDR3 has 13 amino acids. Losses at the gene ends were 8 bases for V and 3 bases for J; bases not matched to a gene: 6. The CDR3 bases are TGCAGCATCCCGGGACAGTACACCGGGGAGCTGTTTTTT. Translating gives CSIPGQYTGELFF.

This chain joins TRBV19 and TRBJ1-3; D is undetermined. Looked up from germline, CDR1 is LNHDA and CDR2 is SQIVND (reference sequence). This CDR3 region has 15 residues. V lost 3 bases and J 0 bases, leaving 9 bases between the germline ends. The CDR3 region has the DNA TGTGCCAGTAGTATTTACTACCCCTCTGGAAACACCATATATTTT. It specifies CASSIYYPSGNTIYF. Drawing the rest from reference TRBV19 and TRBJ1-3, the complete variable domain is DGGITQSPKYLFRKEGQNVTLSCEQNLNHDAMYWYRQDPGQGLRLIYYSQIVNDFQKGDIAEGYSVSREKKESFPLTVTSAQKNPTAFYLCASSIYYPSGNTIYFGEGSWLTVV.

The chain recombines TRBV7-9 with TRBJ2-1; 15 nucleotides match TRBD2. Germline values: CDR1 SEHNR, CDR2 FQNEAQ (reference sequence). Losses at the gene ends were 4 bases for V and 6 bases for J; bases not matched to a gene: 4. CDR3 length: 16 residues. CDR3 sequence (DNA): TGTGCCAGCAGCTCGGGACTAGCGGGAGGATTCAATGAGCAGTTCTTC. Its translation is CASSSGLAGGFNEQFF.

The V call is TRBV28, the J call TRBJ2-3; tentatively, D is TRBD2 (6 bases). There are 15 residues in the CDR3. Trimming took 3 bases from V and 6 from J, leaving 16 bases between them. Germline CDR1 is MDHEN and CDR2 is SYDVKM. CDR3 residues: CASSLPSAGWDTQYF. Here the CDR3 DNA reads TGTGCCAGCAGTTTGCCCTCTGCGGGGTGGGATACGCAGTATTTT.

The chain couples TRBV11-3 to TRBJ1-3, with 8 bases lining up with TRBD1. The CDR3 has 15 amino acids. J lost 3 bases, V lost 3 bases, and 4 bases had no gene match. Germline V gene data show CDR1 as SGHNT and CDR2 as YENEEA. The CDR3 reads CASSLTGAFGNTIYF. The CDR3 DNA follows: TGTGCCAGCAGCTTGACAGGGGCTTTTGGAAACACCATATATTTT.

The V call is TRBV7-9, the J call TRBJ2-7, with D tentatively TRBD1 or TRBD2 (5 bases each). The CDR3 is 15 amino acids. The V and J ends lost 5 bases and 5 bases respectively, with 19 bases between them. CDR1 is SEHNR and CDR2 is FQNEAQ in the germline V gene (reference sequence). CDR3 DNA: TGTGCCAGCAGCGAAGGGTTGGGGGTACATGACGAGCAGTACTTC. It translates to CASSEGLGVHDEQYF.

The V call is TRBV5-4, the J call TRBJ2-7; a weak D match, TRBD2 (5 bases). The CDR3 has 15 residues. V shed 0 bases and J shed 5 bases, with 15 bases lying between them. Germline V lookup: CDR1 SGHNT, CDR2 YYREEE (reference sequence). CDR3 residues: CASSLAGGKPDEQYF. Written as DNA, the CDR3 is TGTGCCAGCAGCTTGGCCGGAGGCAAGCCGGACGAGCAGTACTTC. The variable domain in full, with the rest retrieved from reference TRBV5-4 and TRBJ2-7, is ETGVTQSPTHLIKTRGQQVTLRCSSQSGHNTVSWYQQALGQGPQFIFQYYREEENGRGNFPPRFSGLQFPNYSSELNVNALELDDSALYLCASSLAGGKPDEQYFGPGTRLTVT.

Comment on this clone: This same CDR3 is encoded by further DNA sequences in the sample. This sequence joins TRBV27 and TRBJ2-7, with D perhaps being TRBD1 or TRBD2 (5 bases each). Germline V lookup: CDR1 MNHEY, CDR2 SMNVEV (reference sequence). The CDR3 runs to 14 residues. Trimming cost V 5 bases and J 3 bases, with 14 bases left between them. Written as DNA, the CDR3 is TGTGCCAGCAGTCTCCGGGACGGAAGCTACGAGCAGTACTTC. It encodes CASSLRDGSYEQYF.

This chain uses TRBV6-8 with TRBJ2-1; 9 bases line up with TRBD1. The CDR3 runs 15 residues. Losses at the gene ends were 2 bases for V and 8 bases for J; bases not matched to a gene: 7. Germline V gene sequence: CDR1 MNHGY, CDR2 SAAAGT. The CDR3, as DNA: TGTGCCAGCAGTTACCAGGGACAGGGTAACGATGAGCAGTTCTTC. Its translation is CASSYQGQGNDEQFF.